This passage covers 24 T cell receptor beta chains from one sample sequenced in a study of T cell responses to AZD1222 COVID-19 vaccine. Libraries were prepared by immunoSEQ multiplex PCR; TCRdb keeps only in-frame clonotypes and omits some of them. The top ten clones hold around 20% of a sample with some 130,000 clones, roughly 88% of them seen once. The sample in question was peripheral blood, obtained on day 0 of MenACWY control vaccination. Receptors originate from an adult in good health.

The chain couples TRBV29-1 to TRBJ2-2; 8 bases align to TRBD1. The CDR3 is 13 amino acids. The germline V gene encodes CDR1 SQVTM and CDR2 ANQGSEA. J lost 4 bases, V lost 6 bases, and 4 bases had no gene match. In DNA, the CDR3 is TGCAGCGTATATACAGGGGGCACCGGGGAGCTGTTTTTT. Protein product: CSVYTGGTGELFF.

This chain joins TRBV10-1 and TRBJ2-7; a possible D gene is TRBD2 (5 bases). The germline CDR1 and CDR2 sequences are WNHNN and SYGVQD (reference sequence). The CDR3 length is 14 residues. The V end lost 1 base, the J end lost 1 base, and 8 bases lay between the germline ends. In nucleotides, the CDR3 is TGCGCCAGCAGTGAGTTCGGGGTTTCCTACGAGCAGTACTTC. It yields the protein CASSEFGVSYEQYF.

V gene TRBV7-9 combines with J gene TRBJ1-3; a weak D match, TRBD1 (6 bases). The germline V gene has CDR1 SEHNR and CDR2 FQNEAQ (reference sequence). CDR3 size: 18 residues. The ends were cut back, 1 base at V and 0 bases at J, with 16 bases in the middle. CDR3 in DNA: TGTGCCAGCAGCTTAGAGGCGGGGGCCGGCTTCTCTGGAAACACCATATATTTT. This sequence encodes CASSLEAGAGFSGNTIYF.

V and J are TRBV12-3 or TRBV12-4 and TRBJ1-1, with D unresolved. This CDR3 contains 13 residues. Trimming removed 0 bases at V and 4 bases at J, with 6 bases between. CDR3 in amino acids: CASSLAKRTEAFF. The CDR3 DNA sequence: TGTGCCAGCAGTTTAGCAAAGCGCACTGAAGCTTTCTTT.

CDR3 protein: CAWSRTGLGQPQHF. The CDR3, as DNA: TGTGCCTGGAGTCGGACAGGGCTCGGTCAGCCCCAGCATTTT. The chain carries TRBV30 and TRBJ1-5; 8 bases align to TRBD1. CDR1 and CDR2 from the germline V gene are GTSNPN and SVGIG (reference sequence). The CDR3 covers 14 residues. Losses at the gene ends were 2 bases for V and 6 bases for J; bases not matched to a gene: 6. The full variable domain, completed using reference TRBV30 and TRBJ1-5, is SQTIHQWPATLVQPVGSPLSLECTVEGTSNPNLYWYRQAAGRGLQLLFYSVGIGQISSEVPQNLSASRPQDRQFILSSKKLLLSDSGFYLCAWSRTGLGQPQHFGDGTRLSIL.

The gene calls are TRBV19 and TRBJ2-7; 7 bases align to TRBD1. The CDR3 spans 15 residues. The J segment lost 2 bases and the V segment lost 6 bases, leaving 10 bases of the junction unmatched. CDR1 is LNHDA and CDR2 is SQIVND in the germline V gene (reference sequence). This chain's CDR3 is CASSRQGEGPYEQYF. CDR3 nucleotide sequence: TGTGCCAGTAGCAGACAGGGTGAGGGTCCCTACGAGCAGTACTTC.

This chain connects TRBV18 to TRBJ1-4, with a weak D call TRBD1 (5 bases). CDR1 is KGHSH, CDR2 LQKENI, per germline. Trimming left V 4 bases short and J 5 bases short, with 14 bases between. This CDR3 spans 15 amino acids. The DNA for the CDR3 is TGTGCCAGCTCACAACGACAGACTGGAAATGAAAAACTGTTTTTT. This encodes CASSQRQTGNEKLFF.

This sequence joins TRBV19 and TRBJ2-7, with D maybe TRBD1 (6 bases). The CDR3 is 16 amino acids. Germline-derived CDR1 and CDR2 are LNHDA and SQIVND (reference sequence). V lost 3 bases, J lost 0 bases, and 15 bases lay in between. The CDR3 nucleotides read TGTGCCAGTAGTATTGGGGGCGGAATGAGCTCCTACGAGCAGTACTTC. Amino acid sequence: CASSIGGGMSSYEQYF. The full variable domain, in which reference TRBV19 and TRBJ2-7 provide the parts outside the CDR3, is DGGITQSPKYLFRKEGQNVTLSCEQNLNHDAMYWYRQDPGQGLRLIYYSQIVNDFQKGDIAEGYSVSREKKESFPLTVTSAQKNPTAFYLCASSIGGGMSSYEQYFGPGTRLTVT.

V usage is TRBV27 and J usage is TRBJ2-1, with 16 nucleotides matching TRBD2. With 4 bases clipped from V and 2 bases from J, the junction kept 8 bases outside the gene matches. Per germline, CDR1 MNHEY and CDR2 SMNVEV (reference sequence). The CDR3 is 19 residues long. DNA of the CDR3: TGTGCCAGCAGTTCGCTCACCGGGACTAGCGGGAGGGCCTACAATGAGCAGTTCTTC. It translates to CASSSLTGTSGRAYNEQFF.

The chain has TRBV2 and TRBJ1-1, with D unclear. Germline V gives CDR1 SNHLY, CDR2 FYNNEI. The CDR3 totals 13 residues. Trimming removed 11 bases at V and 3 bases at J, with 16 bases between. CDR3 DNA: TGTGCCCGAAAGATGACATGGGACACTGAAGCTTTCTTT. Translated: CARKMTWDTEAFF.

The chain links TRBV3-1 (or the pseudogene TRBV3-2) to TRBJ2-1; D is possibly TRBD1 (6 bases). Germline assignment: CDR1 LGHDT and CDR2 YNNKEL (reference sequence). Trimming shortened V by 4 bases and J by 9 bases, and 10 bases separated the two germline ends. The CDR3 contains 12 residues. The CDR3, as DNA: TGTGCCAGCAGCCTCAACAGGGCTGAGCAGTTCTTC. Amino acids: CASSLNRAEQFF.

The chain combines TRBV30 with TRBJ1-4; the D is unclear. The CDR3 totals 13 residues. Per germline, CDR1 GTSNPN and CDR2 SVGIG (reference sequence). Trimming pared 1 base from V and 8 bases from J, leaving 11 bases between. The CDR3 sequence is CAWSGAEREKLFF. The CDR3 DNA follows: TGTGCCTGGAGTGGGGCCGAGAGGGAAAAACTGTTTTTT.

The sample holds one count of this clone. The rearrangement links TRBV5-4 to TRBJ1-2, with TRBD1 as a possible D gene (6 bases). CDR1 is SGHNT, CDR2 YYREEE, per germline (reference sequence). This CDR3 has 14 amino acids. The ends were cut back, 0 bases at V and 8 bases at J, with 14 bases in the middle. CDR3 residues: CASSLAPQGYGYTF. Written as DNA, the CDR3 is TGTGCCAGCAGCTTGGCACCACAGGGTTACGGCTACACCTTC.

This clone appeared a single time. V usage is TRBV19 and J usage is TRBJ1-5; D is unclear. CDR3 length: 16 residues. V dropped 2 bases and J dropped 2 bases, with 13 bases sitting between them. Germline assignment: CDR1 LNHDA and CDR2 SQIVND (reference sequence). CDR3 DNA sequence: TGTGCCAGTAGTATATCTCCCAGTATCCGCAATCAGCCCCAGCATTTT. It is translated as CASSISPSIRNQPQHF.

V gene TRBV30 combines with J gene TRBJ2-7, with 9 bases aligning to TRBD2. Germline CDR1 reads GTSNPN; CDR2 reads SVGIG (reference sequence). The CDR3 consists of 15 residues. V gave up 0 bases and J gave up 6 bases; unmatched junction bases: 9. Here the CDR3 reads CAWSVLAGGPSEQYF. CDR3 nucleotide sequence: TGTGCCTGGAGTGTACTTGCGGGAGGGCCAAGCGAGCAGTACTTC.

This clone occurred once. The chain has TRBV11-2 and TRBJ2-5; 11 positions agree with TRBD2. This CDR3 region has 18 residues. The V and J ends lost 1 base and 5 bases, in that order; junction bases with no gene match: 12. The germline V gene encodes CDR1 SGHAT and CDR2 FQNNGV. The DNA of the CDR3 is TGTGCCAGCAGCTTAGGTAGCGGGAGGGCAATCCTAGGGGAGACCCAGTACTTC. It codes for CASSLGSGRAILGETQYF. The whole variable domain, remainder taken from reference TRBV11-2 and TRBJ2-5, is EAGVAQSPRYKIIEKRQSVAFWCNPISGHATLYWYQQILGQGPKLLIQFQNNGVVDDSQLPKDRFSAERLKGVDSTLKIQPAKLEDSAVYLCASSLGSGRAILGETQYFGPGTRLLVL.

The V call is TRBV28, the J call TRBJ2-2, with 7 bases identical to TRBD2. Germline V gene lookup returns CDR1 MDHEN and CDR2 SYDVKM. The V and J ends lost 4 bases and 5 bases, in that order; junction bases with no gene match: 7. CDR3 size: 15 residues. The CDR3 sequence: CASSSFWEGTGELFF. Written as DNA, the CDR3 is TGTGCCAGCAGTTCGTTCTGGGAGGGAACCGGGGAGCTGTTTTTT.

This chain connects TRBV6-1 to TRBJ2-7; D is perhaps TRBD2 (5 bases). Trimming took 2 bases from V and 4 from J, leaving 12 bases between them. Germline loops: CDR1 MNHNS, CDR2 SASEGT. The CDR3 is 14 amino acids. The CDR3 DNA is TGTGCCAGCAGTGAACAAGAGGGAGCGTACGAGCAGTACTTC. It encodes CASSEQEGAYEQYF.

The chain combines TRBV19 with TRBJ1-1, with D perhaps matching TRBD1 (5 bases). Trimming took off 10 bases at V and 0 bases at J, with 15 bases between the two ends. The CDR3 loop spans 14 amino acids. Germline values: CDR1 LNHDA, CDR2 SQIVND (reference sequence). The DNA for the CDR3 is TGTGCCACCGCAACCCGGGGGTTGAACACTGAAGCTTTCTTT. Amino acid sequence: CATATRGLNTEAFF. The full variable domain, with the rest looked up from reference TRBV19 and TRBJ1-1, is DGGITQSPKYLFRKEGQNVTLSCEQNLNHDAMYWYRQDPGQGLRLIYYSQIVNDFQKGDIAEGYSVSREKKESFPLTVTSAQKNPTAFYLCATATRGLNTEAFFGQGTRLTVV.

The rearrangement uses TRBV19 and TRBJ2-7; 10 bases match TRBD1. Trimming at V came to 5 bases and at J to 4 bases, leaving 8 bases not matched to a gene. CDR1 and CDR2 from the germline V gene are LNHDA and SQIVND (reference sequence). The CDR3 loop spans 15 amino acids. The CDR3 here is CASSDRDRGLYEQYF. The CDR3 DNA sequence: TGTGCCAGTAGTGACCGGGACAGGGGCTTGTACGAGCAGTACTTC.

CDR3 bases: TGTGCCAGCAGCCCCCGGGACAATAATGAAAAACTGTTTTTT. Encoded protein: CASSPRDNNEKLFF. The chain carries TRBV7-9 and TRBJ1-4, with D perhaps TRBD1 (6 bases). The CDR3 has 14 residues. The germline V gene has CDR1 SEHNR and CDR2 FQNEAQ (reference sequence). Deletions cut 5 bases from V and 4 bases from J, with 11 bases between.

The chain recombines TRBV19 with TRBJ2-1, with D perhaps matching TRBD2 (6 bases). Trimming removed 5 bases at V and 4 bases at J, with 21 bases between. The CDR3 length is 17 residues. Germline V CDR1 and CDR2: LNHDA, SQIVND (reference sequence). The CDR3: CASSPSTERAVYNEQFF. CDR3 nucleotides: TGTGCCAGTAGTCCAAGTACGGAGCGGGCTGTTTACAATGAGCAGTTCTTC. The complete variable domain, with remaining parts taken from reference TRBV19 and TRBJ2-1, reads DGGITQSPKYLFRKEGQNVTLSCEQNLNHDAMYWYRQDPGQGLRLIYYSQIVNDFQKGDIAEGYSVSREKKESFPLTVTSAQKNPTAFYLCASSPSTERAVYNEQFFGPGTRLTVL.

The chain joins TRBV6-5 to TRBJ1-1; D is ambiguous. The germline V and J ends were trimmed by 7 bases and 6 bases, with 15 bases remaining between them. The CDR3 runs to 13 residues. Germline CDR1 MNHEY, CDR2 SVGAGI. The CDR3 is CASTKDGVAEAFF. CDR3 DNA: TGTGCCAGCACTAAAGATGGGGTCGCTGAAGCTTTCTTT.

This clone has just one count. The chain combines TRBV18 with TRBJ2-1, with 8 bases fitting TRBD1. This CDR3 has 14 residues. CDR1 and CDR2 (germline): KGHSH, LQKENI. With 3 bases clipped from V and 5 bases from J, the junction kept 3 bases outside the gene matches. In nucleotides, the CDR3 is TGTGCCAGCTCACCTCGGACAGGGAACAATGAGCAGTTCTTC. Protein: CASSPRTGNNEQFF. Drawing the rest from reference TRBV18 and TRBJ2-1, the complete variable domain is NAGVMQNPRHLVRRRGQEARLRCSPMKGHSHVYWYRQLPEEGLKFMVYLQKENIIDESGMPKERFSAEFPKEGPSILRIQQVVRGDSAAYFCASSPRTGNNEQFFGPGTRLTVL.